This passage covers 19 T cell receptor beta chains from one sample sequenced in a study of OX40 agonist ivuxolimab in advanced cancers. Library preparation used the immunoSEQ multiplex PCR assay. Held by TCRdb, this immuneACCESS table contains in-frame sequences only and omits some clones. Under half of the omission traces to an unresolved V gene where checked; the cause of the rest is unknown. This sample holds 65,000 to 75,000 clones; 85% were observed only once. Together, the top ten hold about 0.83% of the sample. The sample in question was CD4+ or CD8+ T cells sorted from blood, obtained in a trial of the OX40 agonist ivuxolimab. These receptors came from an adult with an advanced solid tumor such as melanoma, head and neck, liver or kidney cancer.

The chain combines TRBV5-1 with TRBJ1-2; D is possibly TRBD1 (6 bases). The CDR3 sequence is 14 residues long. V dropped 0 bases and J dropped 7 bases, with 13 bases sitting between them. CDR1 and CDR2 (germline): SGHRS, YFSETQ. CDR3 in amino acids: CASSLGAQGSGYTF. CDR3 coding DNA: TGCGCCAGCAGCTTGGGGGCCCAGGGGTCTGGCTACACCTTC.

V gene TRBV9 combines with J gene TRBJ2-3; 8 bases line up with TRBD2. The CDR3 sequence is 17 residues long. The ends lost 0 bases at V and 1 base at J; junction bases unmatched: 7. CDR1 and CDR2 (germline): SGDLS, YYNGEE. CDR3 DNA sequence: TGTGCCAGCAGCGTAGCTCCCGCGGGAGGCGGCACAGATACGCAGTATTTT. This codes for CASSVAPAGGGTDTQYF.

The gene calls are TRBV5-1 and TRBJ2-2; 7 nucleotides align to TRBD1. CDR3 length: 14 amino acids. The J segment lost 3 bases and the V segment lost 4 bases, leaving 3 bases of the junction unmatched. CDR1 is SGHRS and CDR2 is YFSETQ in the germline V gene. CDR3 protein: CASSATGDTGELFF. As DNA, the CDR3 is TGCGCCAGCAGCGCTACAGGGGACACCGGGGAGCTGTTTTTT. The complete variable domain, with remaining parts taken from reference TRBV5-1 and TRBJ2-2, reads KAGVTQTPRYLIKTRGQQVTLSCSPISGHRSVSWYQQTPGQGLQFLFEYFSETQRNKGNFPGRFSGRQFSNSRSEMNVSTLELGDSALYLCASSATGDTGELFFGEGSRLTVL.

V and J are TRBV30 and TRBJ2-7; TRBD2 is a possible D gene (7 bases). The CDR3 is made up of 14 amino acids. V was shortened by 4 bases and J by 6 bases, with 19 bases between the two germline ends. Germline-derived CDR1 and CDR2 are GTSNPN and SVGIG (reference sequence). CDR3 residues: CAWKSVGGAAEQYF. The CDR3 DNA reads TGTGCCTGGAAGTCGGTGGGGGGGGCCGCCGAGCAGTACTTC.

The chain combines TRBV6-6 with TRBJ2-7, with TRBD1 identical over 9 bases. J lost 0 bases, V lost 6 bases, and 3 bases had no gene match. CDR3 size: 14 residues. Germline V CDR1 and CDR2: MNHNY, SVGAGI (reference sequence). CDR3 in DNA: TGTGCCAGCAGCGGGACAGGGAACTCCTACGAGCAGTACTTC. Its protein product is CASSGTGNSYEQYF.

The chain links TRBV5-1 to TRBJ2-1; 7 nucleotides match TRBD2. The CDR3 length is 19 residues. The junction had 21 bases not matched to a gene; V was cut back by 2 bases and J by 7 bases. From germline, CDR1 is SGHRS and CDR2 YFSETQ. CDR3 amino acids: CASSFRLNPLARGTNEQFF. The CDR3 nucleotides are TGCGCCAGCAGCTTCAGACTCAATCCACTAGCGAGGGGTACTAATGAGCAGTTCTTC.

The chain has TRBV5-4 and TRBJ1-1, with a weak D call TRBD1 (6 bases). The CDR3 covers 13 residues. The V gene lost 1 base and the J gene lost 6 bases, with 10 bases spanning the gap. CDR1 and CDR2 from the germline V gene are SGHNT and YYREEE (reference sequence). The CDR3 region is CASSLQGIPEAFF. Written as DNA, the CDR3 is TGTGCCAGCAGCTTGCAGGGGATACCTGAAGCTTTCTTT.

For this clone: Distinct nucleotide sequences in the sample also encode this CDR3. V and J are TRBV6-5 and TRBJ1-1; possibly TRBD1 for D (5 bases). The germline V gene encodes CDR1 MNHEY and CDR2 SVGAGI. Trimming took off 0 bases at V and 3 bases at J, with 11 bases between the two ends. CDR3 length: 15 residues. CDR3 nucleotides: TGTGCCAGCAGTTACTCCCGGGTGGGGGACACTGAAGCTTTCTTT. This encodes CASSYSRVGDTEAFF.

The V and J genes are TRBV28 and TRBJ1-5, with D perhaps TRBD1 (5 bases). The germline V gene has CDR1 MDHEN and CDR2 SYDVKM. V dropped 6 bases and J dropped 11 bases, with 14 bases sitting between them. The CDR3 runs to 12 residues. The CDR3, as DNA: TGTGCCAGCAGAGCCCAGGGCTCGTCCCAGCATTTT. This sequence encodes CASRAQGSSQHF.

This rearrangement joins TRBV7-2 to TRBJ2-1; 9 nucleotides line up with TRBD2. The CDR3 contains 15 residues. The germline CDR1 and CDR2 sequences are SGHTA and FQGNSA. Trimming cost V 1 base and J 4 bases; bases outside gene matches: 2. For the CDR3, the DNA is TGTGCCAGCAGCTTAGATAGCGGGGGATACAATGAGCAGTTCTTC. Its translation is CASSLDSGGYNEQFF.

This clone was detected once. The V gene is TRBV27, the J gene TRBJ2-2; a possible D gene is TRBD2 (5 bases). V was cut by 6 bases and J by 2 bases, with 16 bases left in between. This CDR3 comprises 16 residues. The germline CDR1 and CDR2 sequences are MNHEY and SMNVEV (reference sequence). CDR3 coding DNA: TGTGCCAGCAGACCCCCCGCCGGGGTAAACACCGGGGAGCTGTTTTTT. It is translated as CASRPPAGVNTGELFF.

The CDR3 sequence is CASYAKGPETQYF. The CDR3 DNA reads as TGTGCCAGCTATGCAAAGGGGCCCGAGACCCAGTACTTC. The V call is TRBV28, the J call TRBJ2-5, with a tentative D call TRBD1 (5 bases). The CDR3 loop spans 13 amino acids. Trimming took off 8 bases at V and 5 bases at J, with 15 bases between the two ends. Germline CDR1 and CDR2: MDHEN and SYDVKM.

The chain couples TRBV19 to TRBJ1-2; the match to TRBD1 covers 12 bases. V shed 3 bases, J shed 4 bases, and the junction held 3 bases outside the gene matches. Germline loops: CDR1 LNHDA, CDR2 SQIVND (reference sequence). The CDR3 is 15 residues long. The CDR3 reads CASSIGTGGSYGYTF. DNA for the CDR3: TGTGCCAGTAGTATCGGGACAGGGGGCAGCTATGGCTACACCTTC.

The rearrangement links TRBV19 to TRBJ2-2, with D tentatively TRBD1 (7 bases). Germline V gene data show CDR1 as LNHDA and CDR2 as SQIVND (reference sequence). V shed 9 bases and J shed 2 bases, with 16 bases lying between them. The CDR3 consists of 15 residues. CDR3 nucleotide sequence: TGTGCCAGCGTCAGGACAGGACTAAACACCGGGGAGCTGTTTTTT. Translation: CASVRTGLNTGELFF.

The gene calls are TRBV7-9 and TRBJ1-1; D gene ambiguous. The germline CDR1 and CDR2 sequences are SEHNR and FQNEAQ (reference sequence). The CDR3 runs 14 residues. V was clipped by 4 bases and J by 1 base, with 10 bases between them. CDR3 sequence: CASSSSGKNTEAFF. The CDR3 DNA sequence: TGTGCCAGCAGCTCCTCCGGGAAGAACACTGAAGCTTTCTTT.

This sequence joins TRBV6-1 and TRBJ2-7; 8 bases match TRBD1. Germline lookup yields CDR1 MNHNS and CDR2 SASEGT. V lost 7 bases to trimming and J lost 4 bases; unmatched junction nucleotides: 6. CDR3 length: 13 amino acids. DNA for the CDR3: TGTGCCAGCACCGCCCGACAGGGGTACGAGCAGTACTTC. This sequence encodes CASTARQGYEQYF.

V and J are TRBV28 and TRBJ1-2; D is unclear. This CDR3 region has 14 residues. Germline V gene lookup returns CDR1 MDHEN and CDR2 SYDVKM. The CDR3 sequence: CGTHADPSGYGYTF. The CDR3 region has the DNA TGTGGGACCCACGCTGATCCTTCAGGCTATGGCTACACCTTC.

The rearrangement uses TRBV6-1 and TRBJ1-1; D might be TRBD1 (5 bases). CDR3 size: 15 residues. Germline V gene lookup returns CDR1 MNHNS and CDR2 SASEGT. V was cut by 5 bases and J by 0 bases, with 13 bases left in between. CDR3 in DNA: TGTGCCAGCAGTTGGGAGGGGAGGGTGAACACTGAAGCTTTCTTT. This codes for CASSWEGRVNTEAFF.

The chain couples TRBV7-2 to TRBJ1-6; D gene unclear. V was clipped by 8 bases and J by 1 base, with 9 bases between them. This CDR3 has 14 residues. Germline V gene sequence: CDR1 SGHTA, CDR2 FQGNSA. CDR3: CASSPGSYNSPLHF. The CDR3 nucleotides are TGTGCCAGCTCTCCGGGTTCCTATAATTCACCCCTCCACTTT.